This T cell receptor (beta chain) was identified in a study of CD8 T cells in ankylosing spondylitis (dated by TCRdb to the late 2010s). For the study in its entirety: The study set out to find disease-linked TCR variants by profiling T cell receptor beta repertoires in ankylosing spondylitis patients and healthy donors. The full study cohort comprised about 24 ankylosing spondylitis patients and approximately 100 healthy donors. Peripheral blood was sampled, and synovial fluid was additionally collected from ankylosing spondylitis patients. Overall study results and their limits: The disease-linked clones were reported to be significantly enriched in matched synovial fluid samples from ankylosing spondylitis patients. Some motif variants had previously been reported in the synovial fluid and blood of reactive arthritis patients, which suggests shared mechanisms of disease initiation. The disease-linked clones had a CD8+ phenotype and were found at relatively low frequencies in peripheral blood. A TCR beta motif of roughly 8 highly homologous amino acid variants appeared characteristic of blood from ankylosing spondylitis patients.

As concerns this clonotype: Its antigen remains unidentified. A read error may account for a junction end that differs from germline.

This sample was sequenced with an Illumina HiSeq 2500. TCR beta libraries were prepared by quantitative 5'-RACE with molecular barcodes. The original methods were these. A new computational method based on a probabilistic model of VDJ rearrangement was used to identify disease-linked TCR variants. TCRdb reran the public reads through fastp at Q25 and MiXCR, keeping productive beta chains. Each record represents a unique CDR3 protein, reported with the most common genes and DNA among its rows. What appears here as the V and J calls and clone size reflects TCRdb's work, not the paper's. This sample holds around 490,000 distinct CDR3 sequences; approximately 5% were observed only once. Together, the top ten hold 3% to 4.5% of the sample. Spanning cysteine to phenylalanine, the CDR3 consists of 15 amino acids. Of the read, only the CDR3 DNA is kept; its 45 bases are in frame from base 1. CDR1 and CDR2 were assigned from the germline V gene (reference sequence) as SSHAT and FNYEAQ.

This receptor was taken from a male donor with ankylosing spondylitis. The V and J genes are TRBV7-7 and TRBJ2-5, with the D gene not confidently named. Source material: blood, either unsorted or a sorted T cell fraction (not recorded which). The nucleotide sequence is TGTGCTAGCAGCCTCTACGACGGTCCCCGGGAGACCCAGTACTTC. Its amino acids are CASSLYDGPRETQYF.